This T cell receptor (beta chain) comes out of a study of blood T cell repertoires in COVID-19. V lost 4 bases and J lost 7; bases outside the gene matches: 9. Germline V gene data show CDR1 as SNHLY and CDR2 as FYNNEI. This CDR3 contains 16 residues. Assay: immunoSEQ multiplex PCR; the TCRdb copy retains only in-frame clones and omits some. This table holds 40,000 to 55,000 clones, roughly nine tenths found once. This clonotype was sampled from a man aged 65-85 years with active COVID-19. Input material: peripheral blood. The chain links TRBV2 to TRBJ1-6, with 8 bases aligning to TRBD1. The CDR3 reads CASSGQGAVGNSPLHF. In DNA form, the CDR3 reads TGTGCCAGCAGTGGCCAGGGGGCCGTTGGCAATTCACCCCTCCACTTT. The full variable domain, completed using reference TRBV2 and TRBJ1-6, is EPEVTQTPSHQVTQMGQEVILRCVPISNHLYFYWYRQILGQKVEFLVSFYNNEISEKSEIFDDQFSVERPDGSNFTLKIRSTKLEDSAMYFCASSGQGAVGNSPLHFGNGTRLTVT.